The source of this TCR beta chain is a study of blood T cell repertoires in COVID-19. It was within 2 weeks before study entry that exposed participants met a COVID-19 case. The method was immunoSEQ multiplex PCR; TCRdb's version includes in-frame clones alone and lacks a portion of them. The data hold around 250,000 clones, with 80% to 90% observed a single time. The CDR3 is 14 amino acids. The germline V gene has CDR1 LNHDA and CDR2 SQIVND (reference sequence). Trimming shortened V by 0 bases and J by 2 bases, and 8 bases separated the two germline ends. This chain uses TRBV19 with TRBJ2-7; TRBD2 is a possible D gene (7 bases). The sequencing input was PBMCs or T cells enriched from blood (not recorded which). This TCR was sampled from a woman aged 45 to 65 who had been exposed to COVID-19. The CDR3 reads CASSIERGPYEQYF. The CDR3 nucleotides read TGTGCCAGTAGTATAGAGCGGGGGCCCTACGAGCAGTACTTC. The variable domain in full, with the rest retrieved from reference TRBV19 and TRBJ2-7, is DGGITQSPKYLFRKEGQNVTLSCEQNLNHDAMYWYRQDPGQGLRLIYYSQIVNDFQKGDIAEGYSVSREKKESFPLTVTSAQKNPTAFYLCASSIERGPYEQYFGPGTRLTVT.